This paragraph covers one T cell receptor beta chain sequence. The germline V gene encodes CDR1 SGHNT and CDR2 YYREEE (reference sequence). Trimming took 4 bases from V and 5 from J; bases not matched to a gene: 5. The CDR3 loop spans 14 amino acids. This sample stems from a study of blood T cell repertoires in COVID-19. Across the study: COVID-19 samples from acute and convalescent phases originated in the United States, Italy and Spain.

TCRdb's copy holds only in-frame clones and misses some; the assay was immunoSEQ multiplex PCR. This sample has about 49,000 clones, with roughly 86% found just once. The chain employs TRBV5-4 and TRBJ2-5, with TRBD1 identical over 10 bases. The sequenced material came from peripheral blood. The receptor's source is a man aged 40-55 years with active COVID-19. For the CDR3, the DNA is TGTGCCAGCAGCGGGGACAGGGGCGGTGAGACCCAGTACTTC. Translating gives CASSGDRGGETQYF.